What follows are 29 T cell receptor beta chains derived from one specimen sequenced in a study of blood T cell repertoires in COVID-19. The protocol was immunoSEQ multiplex PCR, while the TCRdb copy is restricted to in-frame clones and leaves out a portion. The sample holds about 21,000 clones, approximately 85% seen once. Sequencing used peripheral blood. The receptors were sampled from an older man with acute or convalescent COVID-19.

J is TRBJ2-2 and V is TRBV28; D gene ambiguous. The germline V gene has CDR1 MDHEN and CDR2 SYDVKM. The CDR3 is 15 amino acids. V dropped 2 bases and J dropped 2 bases, with 9 bases sitting between them. The CDR3 here is CASSLPLFNTGELFF. The CDR3 DNA reads TGTGCCAGCAGTTTACCCCTTTTCAACACCGGGGAGCTGTTTTTT.

V is TRBV30 and J is TRBJ2-3; D may be TRBD2 (5 bases). V shed 5 bases and J shed 6 bases, with 6 bases lying between them. Germline loops: CDR1 GTSNPN, CDR2 SVGIG (reference sequence). The CDR3 length is 10 residues. The CDR3 spells CAWGEDTQYF. In nucleotides, the CDR3 is TGTGCCTGGGGGGAGGATACGCAGTATTTT.

The chain employs TRBV18 and TRBJ1-2; a weak D match, TRBD1 (6 bases). Trimming took off 5 bases at V and 5 bases at J, with 18 bases between the two ends. Germline loops: CDR1 KGHSH, CDR2 LQKENI. The CDR3 is made up of 15 amino acids. This CDR3 is CASSTGQKATYGYTF. CDR3 sequence (DNA): TGTGCCAGCTCAACAGGACAGAAGGCCACTTATGGCTACACCTTC.

This clone was seen once. This sequence joins TRBV6-5 and TRBJ2-7; 9 nucleotides line up with TRBD1. Germline trimming cut 6 bases from V and 3 bases from J; bases unmatched to any gene: 9. The length of the CDR3 is 15 residues. In germline, CDR1 is MNHEY, CDR2 SVGAGI. CDR3 DNA sequence: TGTGCCAGCAGCGCCGGGACAGGGTTCATCTACGAGCAGTACGTC. Residues: CASSAGTGFIYEQYV.

The chain has TRBV11-2 and TRBJ1-5; D remains unclear. V was cut by 5 bases and J by 2 bases, with 10 bases left in between. This CDR3 is 14 amino acids long. Germline V gives CDR1 SGHAT, CDR2 FQNNGV. The CDR3 DNA is TGTGCCAGCAGCCGGAGGGAAGGCAATCAGCCCCAGCATTTT. It translates to CASSRREGNQPQHF.

Only one count was recorded for this clone. The V and J genes are TRBV28 and TRBJ2-2; D not certain. Germline values: CDR1 MDHEN, CDR2 SYDVKM. V lost 6 bases and J lost 7, with 9 bases in between. This CDR3 has 12 residues. CDR3 bases: TGTGCCAGCAGGGTCGGGTTCGGGGAGCTGTTTTTT. Translated, it gives CASRVGFGELFF.

The rearrangement links TRBV29-1 to TRBJ2-1; 10 positions match TRBD1. Germline CDR1 SQVTM, CDR2 ANQGSEA. Trimming at V came to 3 bases and at J to 10 bases, leaving 6 bases not matched to a gene. The CDR3 totals 13 residues. CDR3 DNA sequence: TGCAGCGTTGATAAGGGACAGGGGAAAGAGCAGTTCTTC. This gives the protein CSVDKGQGKEQFF.

The gene calls are TRBV11-2 and TRBJ2-3; 7 nucleotides agree with TRBD2. CDR1 is SGHAT, CDR2 FQNNGV, per germline. The CDR3 is 18 amino acids. The V segment lost 0 bases and the J segment 4 bases; nucleotides outside the gene matches: 13. The CDR3 region is CASSLEGVRAGDSDTQYF. In DNA, the CDR3 is TGTGCCAGCAGCTTAGAGGGAGTGAGGGCGGGAGATTCAGATACGCAGTATTTT.

This chain links TRBV18 with TRBJ2-7; maybe TRBD1 (6 bases). Trimming took 4 bases from V and 2 from J, leaving 18 bases between them. Germline V gives CDR1 KGHSH, CDR2 LQKENI. The CDR3 covers 16 residues. The CDR3: CASSLTTPGQAYEQYF. The CDR3 nucleotides read TGTGCCAGCTCACTTACAACCCCGGGACAAGCCTACGAGCAGTACTTC.

The rearrangement joins TRBV19 to TRBJ2-7; 9 bases agree with TRBD2. Germline V CDR1 and CDR2: LNHDA, SQIVND (reference sequence). V shed 4 bases, J shed 0 bases, and the junction held 19 bases outside the gene matches. CDR3 length: 20 residues. CDR3 in amino acids: CASSSTLTGLARGSSYEQYF. In DNA, the CDR3 is TGTGCCAGTAGTAGCACCCTTACTGGACTAGCGAGAGGGAGCTCCTACGAGCAGTACTTC.

The J gene is TRBJ1-1, the V gene TRBV2, with D perhaps matching TRBD1 (5 bases). Germline V gives CDR1 SNHLY, CDR2 FYNNEI. V shed 6 bases and J shed 3 bases, with 20 bases lying between them. The CDR3 consists of 16 residues. The CDR3 loop is CASSRTAIGAHTEAFF. CDR3 coding DNA: TGTGCCAGCAGCAGAACCGCGATAGGGGCCCACACTGAAGCTTTCTTT.

This sequence joins TRBV20-1 and TRBJ1-1; weak D call: TRBD1 (5 bases). Germline V gives CDR1 DFQATT, CDR2 SNEGSKA (reference sequence). This CDR3 is built from 14 residues. The V gene lost 3 bases and the J gene lost 0 bases, with 11 bases spanning the gap. The CDR3 DNA follows: TGCAGTGCTAGTAATGCGGGACTGAACACTGAAGCTTTCTTT. Translation: CSASNAGLNTEAFF.

The genes are TRBV7-2 and TRBJ1-2; 7 bases map to TRBD1. CDR3 length: 16 residues. CDR1 and CDR2 from the germline V gene are SGHTA and FQGNSA. J was trimmed by 5 bases and V by 0 bases; bases with no gene match: 9. CDR3 loop: CASSLARSQGDYGYTF. The CDR3 DNA reads as TGTGCCAGCAGCTTAGCGCGTTCCCAGGGGGATTATGGCTACACCTTC.

The V and J genes are TRBV7-9 and TRBJ1-5, with 8 bases lining up with TRBD1. The CDR3 length is 15 residues. V lost 5 bases and J lost 2; bases outside the gene matches: 5. CDR1 is SEHNR and CDR2 is FQNEAQ in the germline V gene (reference sequence). CDR3 coding DNA: TGTGCCAGCAGCCAAGGACAGGGACGCAATCAGCCCCAGCATTTT. It encodes CASSQGQGRNQPQHF.

The V call is TRBV4-1, the J call TRBJ1-2, with 10 nucleotides matching TRBD1. Germline V lookup: CDR1 MGHRA, CDR2 YSYEKL. The CDR3 extends over 16 amino acids. With 0 bases clipped from V and 5 bases from J, the junction kept 6 bases outside the gene matches. The CDR3 here is CASSQERTGGGYGYTF. The DNA for the CDR3 is TGCGCCAGCAGCCAAGAAAGGACAGGGGGGGGATATGGCTACACCTTC.

The chain links TRBV6-4 to TRBJ2-1, with TRBD2 matching over 7 bases. The germline V gene has CDR1 MRHNA and CDR2 SNTAGT. The ends lost 6 bases at V and 5 bases at J; junction bases unmatched: 7. The CDR3 length is 14 residues. The chain's CDR3 is CASSVDLADNEQFF. DNA for the CDR3: TGTGCCAGCAGCGTCGACCTAGCGGACAATGAGCAGTTCTTC.

The V and J genes are TRBV24-1 and TRBJ2-3, with D perhaps TRBD2 (6 bases). The CDR3 has 16 amino acids. The V end was cut by 5 bases, the J end by 4 bases, with 18 bases between. Per germline, CDR1 KGHDR and CDR2 SFDVKD. The CDR3 DNA sequence: TGTGCCACCAGTGTGTCCTTGGGAGGACCGGCAGATACGCAGTATTTT. Residues: CATSVSLGGPADTQYF.

The J gene is TRBJ1-5, the V gene TRBV27; tentative D call: TRBD1 (6 bases). CDR1 and CDR2 (germline): MNHEY, SMNVEV (reference sequence). V lost 4 bases and J 1 base, leaving 14 bases between the germline ends. The CDR3 is 16 residues long. In DNA form, the CDR3 reads TGTGCCAGCAGTTCTAACAGGGTTCCCAGCAATCAGCCCCAGCATTTT. Encoded protein: CASSSNRVPSNQPQHF.

This sequence joins TRBV2 and TRBJ2-7; 7 nucleotides line up with TRBD2. The V gene end was trimmed by 3 bases and the J gene end by 6 bases; junction bases not matched to a gene: 14. The CDR3 has 16 residues. The germline V gene has CDR1 SNHLY and CDR2 FYNNEI. CDR3 in DNA: TGTGCCAGCAGTGATTTCCTAGCGGACAATTGGGGCGAGCAGTACGTC. It translates to CASSDFLADNWGEQYV.

The V call is TRBV12-5, the J call TRBJ2-5; TRBD1 might be the D (6 bases). CDR1 is LGHNT and CDR2 is FRNRAP in the germline V gene. This CDR3 has 15 residues. Trimming removed 4 bases from V and 5 bases from J, with 17 bases in between. CDR3 sequence: CASGSGTSFGETQYF. CDR3 bases: TGTGCTAGTGGTTCCGGGACAAGTTTTGGGGAGACCCAGTACTTC.

This chain uses TRBV28 with TRBJ2-2; D perhaps matches TRBD2 (5 bases). The germline gives CDR1 MDHEN, CDR2 SYDVKM. This CDR3 is built from 16 residues. V was cut by 2 bases and J by 5 bases, with 15 bases left in between. The CDR3 spells CASSLGPSFRTGELFF. The DNA of the CDR3 is TGTGCCAGCAGTTTAGGACCTAGCTTCCGTACCGGGGAGCTGTTTTTT.

The chain recombines TRBV7-9 with TRBJ1-1; weak D call: TRBD1 (5 bases). The germline gives CDR1 SEHNR, CDR2 FQNEAQ (reference sequence). CDR3 size: 13 residues. The V end was cut by 5 bases, the J end by 6 bases, with 13 bases between. The CDR3 DNA reads TGTGCCAGCAGCACTACAGGATTGCCTGAAGCTTTCTTT. This encodes CASSTTGLPEAFF.

The rearrangement uses TRBV6-9 and TRBJ2-2; TRBD1 agrees at 7 bases. In germline, CDR1 is MNHGY, CDR2 SVAAGI. The CDR3 covers 13 residues. J lost 3 bases, V lost 9 bases, and 4 bases had no gene match. CDR3 in amino acids: CARGDSYTGELFF. Written as DNA, the CDR3 is TGTGCCAGGGGGGACAGCTACACCGGGGAGCTGTTTTTT.

This chain links TRBV24-1 with TRBJ1-2, with 7 bases fitting TRBD1. J gave up 2 bases and V 4 bases, and 3 bases lay outside the gene matches. The CDR3 consists of 14 residues. CDR1 is KGHDR, CDR2 SFDVKD, per germline. For the CDR3, the DNA is TGTGCCACCAGTGAGGGGGGACAGAACTATGGCTACACCTTC. This encodes CATSEGGQNYGYTF.

This chain connects TRBV30 to TRBJ1-1; D might be TRBD1 (6 bases). Trimming cost V 3 bases and J 0 bases, with 11 bases left between them. The CDR3 runs 14 residues. CDR1 and CDR2 (germline): GTSNPN, SVGIG (reference sequence). In DNA, the CDR3 is TGTGCCTGGAGCCGGACAGACTTGAACACTGAAGCTTTCTTT. Translating it yields CAWSRTDLNTEAFF.

V is TRBV19 and J is TRBJ2-2, with 7 bases aligning to TRBD1. The trim removed 4 bases at V and 8 bases at J, leaving 10 bases unmatched. In germline, CDR1 is LNHDA, CDR2 SQIVND (reference sequence). The CDR3 has 15 residues. The CDR3 region is CASSSTGAITGELFF. Here the CDR3 DNA reads TGTGCCAGTAGTAGCACAGGGGCCATCACGGGGGAGCTGTTTTTT.

The chain recombines TRBV19 with TRBJ1-5; 11 bases agree with TRBD1. CDR1 LNHDA and CDR2 SQIVND come from the germline V gene (reference sequence). This CDR3 has 16 residues. Trimming took 5 bases from V and 8 from J; bases not matched to a gene: 11. CDR3 bases: TGTGCCAGTAGTGCCTCGGGGACAGGGGGTAACAAGCCCCAGCATTTT. Translation gives CASSASGTGGNKPQHF.

There are a few counts of this clone. V and J are TRBV28 and TRBJ1-6; 10 bases map to TRBD1. There are 17 residues in the CDR3. Germline trimming cut 4 bases from V and 9 bases from J; bases unmatched to any gene: 12. Germline V gives CDR1 MDHEN, CDR2 SYDVKM. The CDR3 loop is CASSSAGTGVLGSPLHF. The CDR3 DNA reads as TGTGCCAGCAGTTCAGCCGGGACAGGGGTTTTAGGTTCACCCCTCCACTTT.

The rearrangement joins TRBV4-2 to TRBJ2-5; 9 bases match TRBD2. The germline V gene encodes CDR1 LGHNA and CDR2 YNFKEQ. The CDR3 contains 14 residues. V lost 4 bases, J lost 4 bases, and 4 bases stayed unmatched. The CDR3 sequence is CASSRGLASETQYF. Written as DNA, the CDR3 is TGTGCCAGCAGCCGGGGACTAGCATCAGAGACCCAGTACTTC.